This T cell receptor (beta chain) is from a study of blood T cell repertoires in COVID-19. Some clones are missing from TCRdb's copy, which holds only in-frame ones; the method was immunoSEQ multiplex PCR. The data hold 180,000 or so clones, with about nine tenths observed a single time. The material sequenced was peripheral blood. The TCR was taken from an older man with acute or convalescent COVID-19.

The CDR3 nucleotides are TGCAGCGTTGCCAGACCGGGACAGGGGGCGATGTCCGGGGAGCTGTTTTTT. Translation gives CSVARPGQGAMSGELFF. The gene calls are TRBV29-1 and TRBJ2-2; 12 positions agree with TRBD1. V was clipped by 4 bases and J by 6 bases; unmatched bases: 12. The CDR3 covers 17 residues. The germline V gene encodes CDR1 SQVTM and CDR2 ANQGSEA.